This T cell receptor (beta chain) was identified during a study of blood T cell repertoires in COVID-19 (dated by TCRdb to about 2020). Regarding the study in general: Samples from collaborators originated in the United States, Italy and Spain and spanned both the acute and convalescent phases of COVID-19. Nearly every sample came with metadata listing a de-identified subject ID, COVID-19 status, age in years and sex. Samples were obtained from the ongoing ImmuneRACE study (first 160 participants) and from 1,254 subjects provided by 6 global collaborators. The repertoires were released in a freely available public database meant as a resource for research on the immune response to SARS-CoV-2. The dataset comprised deeply sampled blood TCRbeta repertoires from subjects exposed to, actively infected with, or recovered from COVID-19. Where HLA class I and class II types were available, the types were taken from metadata supplied by the sample provider, not from assay-based typing. The material from the prospective study consisted of cDNA or gDNA derived from T cells, B-cell-depleted T cells, or PBMCs.

Collaborating institutions collected whole blood in K2EDTA tubes following their own protocols. For TCRbeta analysis, collaborator samples were shipped as frozen whole blood, as isolated PBMCs, or as DNA extracted from either sample type. Overall study outcomes, separate from this receptor: The quantity of clinical and demographic metadata differed by source and by participant and was supplied without curation.

About this clone: Its recognized antigen is unknown. No much larger clonotype is one base removed from it; base qualities were not supplied.

Trimming takes 4 bases from V and 6 bases from J, and the germline ends sit 9 bases apart. Reading the germline V gene gives CDR1 MGHRA and CDR2 YSYEKL. The cysteine opens and the phenylalanine closes a CDR3 of 12 amino acids. Only the CDR3 portion is preserved as DNA: 36 bases, with reading frame beginning at the first base. TCRbeta CDR3 regions were amplified from genomic DNA using the immunoSEQ Assay, a bias-controlled multiplex PCR. Processing in the source paper ran as follows. Nucleated cell counts per sample were estimated from amplification of reference gene primers within the assay. Sequence reads were collapsed and filtered to measure the absolute abundance of every unique TCRbeta CDR3 rearrangement. For each sample, productive Simpson clonality was calculated as the square root of Simpson's diversity index over productive rearrangements. Drawn from immuneACCESS, this table holds only the in-frame rearrangements with V and J called that TCRdb kept. Clones are partly lost; checked studies trace under half to an unresolved V gene and leave the rest unexplained. The DNA gave D and trimming, while V, J and clone size come from that table. For this sample there are around 270,000 clones; 75% to 90% appear just once. About 2% of the sample is in the top ten clones.

Sequencing input: peripheral blood. The chain employs TRBV4-1 and TRBJ1-2; tentative D gene TRBD1, with 6 bases matching. This receptor was identified in a young man with active or convalescent COVID-19. The CDR3 region has the sequence CASSPGTHGYTF. The nucleotides are TGCGCCAGCAGCCCCGGGACACATGGCTACACCTTC.